Sequencing of this TCR beta chain was carried out in a study of cytomegalovirus exposure and HLA in healthy donors. Study-wide results and limits: A later analysis found TCR association rates differed by HLA locus, highest for DRB1 and lowest for HLA-C. In a later analysis, TCR beta V- and J-gene trimming showed a link to a missense DCLRE1C variant.

Turning to this clone: As yet, its antigen is unknown.

Germline V gene lookup returns CDR1 ENHRY and CDR2 SYGVKD. The CDR3 has 14 residues. The V gene end was trimmed by 7 bases and the J gene end by 2 bases; junction bases not matched to a gene: 5. This PCR relied on a set of 60 Vbeta primers and 13 Jbeta primers. The table came from immunoSEQ multiplex PCR; TCRdb's copy has only in-frame clones and leaves some out. This table has 110,000 to 150,000 clones, around 78% appearing once. Healthy bone marrow donors made up the donor group. This clonotype originated in a woman aged 18-30 years in good health and CMV-seropositive. V usage is TRBV10-3 and J usage is TRBJ1-5, with TRBD1 identical over 7 bases. The sequencing input was PBMCs. In nucleotides, the CDR3 is TGTGCCATCAATCAAGGGGGCGGCAATCAGCCCCAGCATTTT. It encodes CAINQGGGNQPQHF.